These T cell receptor beta chains were read from a single sample in a study of T cell changes during pregnancy in multiple sclerosis. Generated by immunoSEQ multiplex PCR, the TCRdb table keeps only in-frame clones and is missing some. The repertoire holds 30,000 to 40,000 clones, with 91% as singletons. Sequencing was performed on CD4+ T cells from peripheral blood mononuclear cells, taken in the third trimester of pregnancy. These receptors were taken from a female donor in good health, enrolled as a control in a pregnancy study. Both conserved end residues are part of each CDR3.

V gene	J gene	CDR3 protein
TRBV4-1	TRBJ2-2	CASSQVRGAGRGAGELFF
TRBV6-5	TRBJ1-2	CASSNRQDGYTF
TRBV5-6	TRBJ2-1	CASSSLRFNNEQFF
TRBV29-1	TRBJ2-7	CSVLIGVQGPHEQYF
TRBV4-1	TRBJ1-1	CASTYRGYTEAFF
TRBV4-1	TRBJ1-5	CASSQDPGQGNQPQHF
TRBV7-9	TRBJ1-4	CASSYQVDSATNEKLFF
TRBV7-3	TRBJ2-7	CASSHGQGGYEQYF
TRBV19	TRBJ1-5	CASSMRGGVSNQPQHF
TRBV7-9	TRBJ2-7	CASSFDSAGEQYF
TRBV19	TRBJ1-1	CASRGQGSEAFF
TRBV9	TRBJ2-5	CASSVGLAAQETQYF
TRBV6-1	TRBJ2-7	CASSVQGKDYEQYF
TRBV5-4	TRBJ1-2	CASSLRGQEYGYTF
TRBV5-4	TRBJ2-1	CASSLVYAGSSYNEQFF
TRBV4-2	TRBJ2-3	CASSHWGGRPTDTQYF
TRBV28	TRBJ1-1	CAIKGDSTEAFF
TRBV5-4	TRBJ1-6	CASSGGTYNSPLHF
TRBV7-9	TRBJ2-1	CASSLRATSYNEQFF
TRBV4-1	TRBJ2-2	CASSPGGLVSGELFF
TRBV30	TRBJ1-2	CAWRPQGNYGYTF
TRBV9	TRBJ1-5	CASIASRDSQPQHF
TRBV19	TRBJ2-1	CATSDGLPYNEQFF
TRBV19	TRBJ1-6	CASRLLGQGENSPLHF
TRBV4-1	TRBJ2-5	CASSQGRVETQYF
TRBV27	TRBJ1-4	CASFDRGREKLFF
TRBV5-5	TRBJ2-3	CATAWTSGRTDTQYF
TRBV18	TRBJ2-7	CASSPKTGTSEQYF
TRBV10-1	TRBJ1-5	CASSEGQSGNQPQHF
TRBV29-1	TRBJ2-3	CSVTVGGTGPDTQYF
TRBV2	TRBJ1-5	CASRDTSSGPQHF
TRBV7-3	TRBJ1-5	CASSLGLNQPQHF
TRBV27	TRBJ1-5	CASSIRDSNQPQHF
TRBV4-2	TRBJ1-3	CASSQDSRDGNTIYF
TRBV6-5	TRBJ1-5	CASSHRDKNQPQHF
TRBV6-1	TRBJ1-1	CASSARQGTNTEAFF
TRBV5-5	TRBJ1-2	CASSRSAGNGYTF
TRBV28	TRBJ1-5	CASSRRVGLYSNQPQHF
TRBV28	TRBJ2-2	CASSLTAGTGRTGELFF
TRBV6-6	TRBJ2-1	CASSYQGSSYNEQFF
TRBV18	TRBJ2-5	CASSIDTIQETQYF
TRBV21-1	TRBJ2-2	CASSNGKTGGAYLRTGELFF
TRBV4-1	TRBJ1-4	CASRSTGSNEKLFF
TRBV20-1	TRBJ2-5	CSAGGTQYF
TRBV19	TRBJ2-3	CASTGLAGFTDTQYF
TRBV18	TRBJ2-3	CASSPQGALGTDTQYF
TRBV7-2	TRBJ1-2	CASSLGTGNGYGYTF
TRBV7-2	TRBJ2-7	CASSLAPTTGFYEQYF
TRBV5-1	TRBJ2-3	CASSLARLAGVDTQYF
TRBV7-6	TRBJ1-6	CASSTQGDSPLHF
TRBV28	TRBJ2-3	CAFGPRGSTDTQYF
TRBV6-1	TRBJ1-1	CASSPVANGNTEAFF
TRBV5-4	TRBJ1-2	CASSFQGTNYGYTF
TRBV4-3	TRBJ2-1	CASSRPGLAIDEQFF
TRBV6-5	TRBJ1-2	CASRDRGDYGYTF
TRBV5-8	TRBJ2-1	CASSLEGLAGRSEQFF
TRBV5-8	TRBJ2-1	CASSLKEGALSEQFF
TRBV6-1	TRBJ2-2	CASSEFPSGSGELFF
TRBV9	TRBJ2-1	CASSVGMETLYNEQFF
TRBV7-2	TRBJ2-7	CASSLGLAGGPPYEQYF